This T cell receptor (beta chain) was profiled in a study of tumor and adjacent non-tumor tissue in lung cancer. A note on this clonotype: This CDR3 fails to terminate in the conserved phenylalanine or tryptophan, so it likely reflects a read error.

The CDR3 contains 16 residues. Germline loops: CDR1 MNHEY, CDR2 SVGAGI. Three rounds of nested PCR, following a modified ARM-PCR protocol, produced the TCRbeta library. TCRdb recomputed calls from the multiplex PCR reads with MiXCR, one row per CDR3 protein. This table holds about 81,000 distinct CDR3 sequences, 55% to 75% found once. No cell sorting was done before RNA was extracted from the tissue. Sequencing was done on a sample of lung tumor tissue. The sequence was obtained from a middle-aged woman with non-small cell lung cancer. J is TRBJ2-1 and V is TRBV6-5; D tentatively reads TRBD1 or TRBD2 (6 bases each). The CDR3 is CASSYSGGAYGDEQFL. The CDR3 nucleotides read TGTGCCAGCAGTTACTCGGGGGGCGCGTATGGGGATGAACAGTTCTTA.